A selection of T cell receptor beta chains follows, all from one sample in a study of T cell changes during pregnancy in multiple sclerosis. Data came from immunoSEQ multiplex PCR; TCRdb stores just in-frame clones and leaves some out. The data contain about 84,000 clones, about 94% of them seen just once; the ten biggest clones take up more than 2%. This material consisted of peripheral blood, taken in the third trimester of pregnancy. The receptor source for this set is a female donor with multiple sclerosis, enrolled in a pregnancy study. The conserved cysteine and the conserved F or W are not part of the CDR3 here. Each record gives: V gene, J gene, CDR3 protein.

TRBV7-2,TRBJ1-2,ASTLDRGNRGYT
TRBV6-5,TRBJ1-1,ASSSSQAGNTEAF
TRBV6-6,TRBJ1-4,ASSSKGDKLF
TRBV10-3,TRBJ1-4,AISGTGGSEKLF
TRBV2,TRBJ2-7,ASSVLSEQY
TRBV5-6,TRBJ1-1,ASSSATITEAF
TRBV30,TRBJ1-2,AWARDRAYGYT
TRBV28,TRBJ2-7,ASSPTTMLAGGPWEQY
TRBV25-1,TRBJ2-7,ASSLSGGTYEQY
TRBV11-1,TRBJ2-7,ASSLERGGAYEQY
TRBV5-1,TRBJ1-1,ASKQPGNTEAF
TRBV28,TRBJ1-1,ASSFKGGSEAF
TRBV2,TRBJ2-5,ASSGLGLQGVKYQETQY
TRBV4-1,TRBJ2-4,ASSQGPQVGRRHIQY
TRBV18,TRBJ1-5,ASSPLGQGVGQPQH
TRBV5-1,TRBJ2-1,ASTGSYNEQF
TRBV6-5,TRBJ1-4,ASSYSYGAQEKLF
TRBV27,TRBJ2-7,ASSPRGPYEQY
TRBV27,TRBJ2-1,ASRAGATNEQF
TRBV30,TRBJ1-1,AWSGVGGVAF
TRBV2,TRBJ1-1,ASSERGKGTEAF
TRBV27,TRBJ1-6,ASHSAGGYNSPLH
TRBV7-6,TRBJ1-5,ASSPSGGNNQPQH
TRBV2,TRBJ1-1,ASKNGGEYTEAF
TRBV15,TRBJ2-7,ATSREGGGLYEQY
TRBV6-6,TRBJ2-1,ASSYEAGVIYEQF
TRBV2,TRBJ2-2,ASSEVGGRNTGELF
TRBV9,TRBJ2-2,ASSENTGGLPGELF
TRBV5-1,TRBJ2-1,ASSFPSGGAGEQF
TRBV6-4,TRBJ2-1,ASSAGHWNEQF
TRBV7-8,TRBJ2-2,ASSLVPRGRPTSANTGELF
TRBV5-1,TRBJ2-2,ASSLGLAGGYTGELF
TRBV7-9,TRBJ2-1,ASRPSGGTYNEQF